This TCR beta chain was identified in a study of T cell responses to AZD1222 COVID-19 vaccine (dated by TCRdb to the early 2020s). Context from the whole study: A total of approximately 240 trial participants underwent TCR sequencing, of whom 207 received two doses of AZD1222 and approximately 25 received two doses of the MenACWY control vaccine. Trial participants were enrolled into age subgroups of 18-55, 56-69 and 70-plus years, which contained about 150, 27 and 61 TCR-sequenced participants, respectively.

The CDR3 regions of human TCRbeta chains were analyzed by immunosequencing. The paper's processing steps were these. Repertoire TCRs were matched against a reference library of SARS-CoV-2-specific TCRs generated with the MIRA antigen-specificity platform. Breadth was defined as the fraction of unique TCRs that were SARS-CoV-2-associated. Depth was defined as the fraction of total T cells that were SARS-CoV-2-associated. Using the MIRA data, every spike-specific TCR was mapped to the spike region that the TCR reacted to and assigned to either a CD4 or a CD8 class. Log10-transformed breadth and depth values were compared by one-way ANOVA with Sidak's multiple comparisons tests. As stored in TCRdb, this immuneACCESS dataset retains in-frame rearrangements with V and J assigned. A fraction of the clones does not appear; measured against another copy, unresolved V genes explain less than half of the discrepancy, and the remainder lacks a known reason. That table supplies the V and J calls and clone size; D and trimming were determined from the DNA. This sample lists approximately 130,000 clones; approximately 88% were detected once. The ten top clones hold around 5.3% of the sample.

Study-wide conclusions, independent of this receptor: Nearly half of unique spike-specific TCRs reportedly recognized epitopes outside regions mutated in the B.1.351 and B.1.1.7 variants. Vaccine-associated CD4 TCRs spanned the whole spike protein, with dominant responses in regions 160-218 and 743-854. Participants were mostly white British and included more females than males, and it was suggested by the authors that clonal diversity may have been underestimated. In the small 56-69-year group, the increase in depth fell short of significance, most likely because of low power. No day 14 peak-response samples were available, so repertoires were characterized only after the peak T cell response. A significant rise in spike-specific TCR breadth and depth was observed after two AZD1222 doses relative to day 0 and relative to MenACWY recipients. Conclusions about previously exposed vaccinees are limited, since just 5 to 7 AZD1222 recipients were seropositive for SARS-CoV-2 at baseline.

Worth noting for this clone: The antigen this receptor binds is unknown. Nothing much larger sits one base from this clone, and base qualities are not available.

The time point label on this specimen signifies: about 28 days (+/-7) after the second vaccine dose. AZD1222 recipients with second doses at about 4 weeks or about 12 weeks were pooled, because spike-specific TCR depth and breadth did not differ between schedules. Samples from vaccinated people were obtained from the UK trials COV001 and COV002, which included a single-blind randomized controlled phase 2/3 trial of AZD1222 (ChAdOx1 nCoV-19) in healthy adults. Trial participant PBMC samples were collected at day 0 and day 28 after the second dose for TCRbeta chain sequencing. At the junction V is shortened by 2 bases and J by 3 bases, with 4 bases in between. Per the germline V gene, MGHDK is the CDR1 and SYGVNS is the CDR2. Taken from cysteine to phenylalanine, the CDR3 has 12 residues. Only the CDR3 DNA is retained, 36 bases long and in frame from the first base.

The source material was peripheral blood, sampled 28 days after the second AZD1222 dose. Rearrangement joined TRBV25-1 to TRBJ1-1, with the D gene not clear enough to name. This receptor was taken from an adult who received the AZD1222 COVID-19 vaccine. The CDR3 in this case is CASSEGHTEAFF. DNA sequence: TGTGCCAGCAGTGAAGGACACACTGAAGCTTTCTTT.